The 4 T cell receptor beta chains given below trace back to one sample, sequenced in a study of tumor and adjacent non-tumor tissue in lung cancer. This sample's RNA came from whole unsorted tissue. TCRbeta libraries were built with three rounds of nested PCR, modified from ARM-PCR. TCRdb reanalysed the multiplex PCR reads using MiXCR and keeps one entry per CDR3 protein. The table records 120,000 or so distinct CDR3 sequences, around three fifths of them present only once. Sequenced input: lung tumor tissue. These receptors all stem from a young man with non-small cell lung cancer.

To note about this clonotype: Its ends do not fully match the called genes, so a read error is possible. The genes are TRBV4-1 and TRBJ1-4; tentative D call: TRBD1 (5 bases). Germline V gene sequence: CDR1 MGHRA, CDR2 YSYEKL. The length of the CDR3 is 15 residues. CDR3: CARSQGAGSPEKLFF. The CDR3 nucleotides read TGTGCCAGGAGCCAAGGGGCCGGGAGCCCAGAAAAACTGTTTTTT.

Concerning this clonotype: This may be a read error: a much more frequent sequence differs by one nucleotide. CDR3: CASSYRTTSMNIEAFF. The CDR3 DNA follows: TGTGCCAGCAGTTACCGCACGACCTCTATGAACATTGAAGCTTTCTTT. This rearrangement joins TRBV6-6 to TRBJ1-1; D call uncertain. Germline CDR1 reads MNHNY; CDR2 reads SVGAGI (reference sequence). The CDR3 length is 16 residues.

Concerning this clonotype: This is likely a read error, given that the CDR3 carries no conserved phenylalanine or tryptophan at its end. The DNA is omitted, as the CDR3 cannot be located on it reliably, and the CDR3 follows TCRdb's listing. J is TRBJ2-1 and V is TRBV4-1; TRBD2, the table's D call, was not compared with the DNA. Per germline, CDR1 MGHRA and CDR2 YSYEKL. The CDR3 contains 16 residues when both ends are counted. The chain's CDR3 is CASSQDNASGEFRKFL.

Comment on this clonotype: The junction departs from germline at one end; a sequencing error may be responsible. The CDR3 here is CASCYTTGGEYSYTF. The CDR3 nucleotides are TGTGCCAGCTGTTATACGACAGGGGGCGAGTATAGCTACACCTTC. V and J are TRBV6-5 and TRBJ1-2; TRBD1 matches 10 bases. CDR3 size: 15 residues. Germline-derived CDR1 and CDR2 are MNHEY and SVGAGI.